This T cell receptor beta chain appears in the sequencing data of a study of T-cell reconstitution after alpha-beta-depleted transplantation in children. Preparing the TCRbeta library involved the use of unique molecular identifiers. TCRdb ran MiXCR on the PCR reads and lists one entry per CDR3 protein. Found here are more than 450,000 distinct CDR3 sequences, approximately 16% of them singletons; the top ten hold 2.5% to 4%. The sample holds a few counts of this clonotype. From germline, CDR1 is DFQATT and CDR2 SNEGSKA (reference sequence). Trimming removed 3 bases at V and 8 bases at J, with 11 bases between. The CDR3 covers 13 residues.

The chain employs TRBV20-1 and TRBJ1-6; D ambiguous. This TCR came from a human donor who donated a stem cell graft to a child with acute lymphoblastic leukemia. The source was PBMCs from the stem cell graft donor, collected from the stem cell graft. The CDR3 DNA sequence: TGCAGTGCTAGGGGTATTGGAGATTCACCCCTCCACTTT. It specifies CSARGIGDSPLHF.